This TCR beta chain derives from a study of cytomegalovirus exposure and HLA in healthy donors. Study details: In an earlier analysis, 90 million to 130 million unique TCR beta sequences were found from 200 million or so T cells.

In regard to this clone: Its antigen is still unknown.

General observations from the study: Later analysis suggested most CMV-associated TCR beta chains were HLA-restricted. It was reported in a later analysis that an Asian-associated ancestry cluster showed fewer N-insertions than the roughly 660-donor mean. A previous analysis found most TCR beta V segments productive roughly 87% or roughly 30% of the time.

The PCR ran on 60 Vbeta and 13 Jbeta primers. Measured with immunoSEQ multiplex PCR; TCRdb has only the in-frame clones, and not every one. The sample comprises over 150,000 clones, more than 60% of which are singletons, and 3.7% rests with the top ten. The germline V gene encodes CDR1 SGHTA and CDR2 FQGNSA. V was shortened by 2 bases and J by 5 bases, with 12 bases between the two germline ends. This CDR3 region has 14 residues. This chain connects TRBV7-2 to TRBJ2-5; a possible D gene is TRBD1 (7 bases). Sample: PBMCs. The receptor was isolated from a woman aged 55-75 years in good health and CMV-seropositive. Here the CDR3 DNA reads TGTGCCAGCAGCTTACAGGGGGGACAGGAGACCCAGTACTTC. Translated: CASSLQGGQETQYF.